Below are 6 T cell receptor beta chains sequenced from a single sample in a study of CD8+CD57+ T cells in acquired aplastic anemia. Profiling that covered TCR beta VDJ and CDR3 relied on genomic DNA as its template. TCRdb analysed the reads with MiXCR anew, one entry per CDR3 protein. The sample gives just over 450,000 distinct CDR3 sequences, around 30% of which show up once; roughly 0.8% is in the top ten. Sequencing involved patients with CD8+CD57+ cell expansion previously shown by flow cytometry. The sequenced sample consisted of sorted CD4+, CD8+, or CD8+CD57+ T cells (not recorded which) from PBMCs. These receptors all stem from a human donor with aplastic anemia.

A note on this clonotype: A read error is possible here, since a much larger clone lies one base away. The V and J genes are TRBV20-1 and TRBJ1-5; no reliable D call. CDR1 and CDR2 from the germline V gene are DFQATT and SNEGSKA (reference sequence). Trimming took off 6 bases at V and 5 bases at J, with 17 bases between the two ends. The CDR3 runs to 14 residues. CDR3 sequence: CSAGLSSPDQPQHF. CDR3 coding DNA: TGCAGTGCCGGCCTGTCCTCCCCCGATCAGCCCCAGCATTTT.

The chain carries TRBV11-1 and TRBJ2-1; tentatively, D is TRBD1 (6 bases). This CDR3 is 14 amino acids long. With 5 bases removed from V and 8 bases from J, the gap between germline ends came to 16 bases. Germline loops: CDR1 SGHAT, CDR2 FQDESV (reference sequence). DNA for the CDR3: TGTGCCAGCAGCCAATACATCAGGGGCGATGAGCAGTTCTTC. Translation: CASSQYIRGDEQFF.

This clonotype has a handful of counts. The chain links TRBV20-1 to TRBJ1-2; D remains ambiguous. CDR3 length: 14 residues. V lost 0 bases to trimming and J lost 1 base, with 9 bases between them. Germline lookup yields CDR1 DFQATT and CDR2 SNEGSKA (reference sequence). The CDR3 spells CSARDGYNNYGYTF. The DNA for the CDR3 is TGCAGTGCTAGAGACGGATATAATAACTATGGCTACACCTTC.

This clonotype was found a few times. The rearrangement links TRBV11-2 to TRBJ1-6; the match to TRBD1 covers 11 bases. V shed 2 bases, J shed 6 bases, and the junction held 6 bases outside the gene matches. Germline CDR1 SGHAT, CDR2 FQNNGV. The CDR3 loop spans 17 amino acids. CDR3 bases: TGTGCCAGCAGCTTATTTGGACAGGGGGCGCGTAATTCACCCCTCCACTTT. This translates into CASSLFGQGARNSPLHF.

This clonotype was picked up a small number of times. The chain has TRBV7-6 and TRBJ2-3, with D tentatively TRBD1 or TRBD2 (5 bases each). Germline V gene sequence: CDR1 SGHVS, CDR2 FNYEAQ. V lost 1 base to trimming and J lost 2 bases, with 10 bases between them. This CDR3 is 15 amino acids long. In nucleotides, the CDR3 is TGTGCCAGCAGCTTAGAACGGGGCAACACAGATACGCAGTATTTT. Its protein product is CASSLERGNTDTQYF.

This clonotype was seen a few times. The gene calls are TRBV7-3 and TRBJ2-2, with D perhaps matching TRBD1 (6 bases). Trimming took 6 bases from V and 4 from J, leaving 12 bases between them. Germline lookup yields CDR1 SGHTA and CDR2 FQGTGA. CDR3 size: 14 residues. DNA for the CDR3: TGTGCCAGCAGATTCAACAGGGTCACCGGGGAGCTGTTTTTT. Translated: CASRFNRVTGELFF.